This T cell receptor (beta chain) was captured in a study of blood T cells in healthy people across ages. Study-level points and caveats: Expanded clonotype changes were possibly confounded by unknown donor CMV status.

This CDR3 has 14 residues. Deletions cut 6 bases from V and 3 bases from J, with 15 bases between. The germline V gene encodes CDR1 LNHDA and CDR2 SQIVND (reference sequence). Comments on this clonotype: As yet, its antigen is unknown.

Sample-barcoded 5' priming and a J-beta primer mix drove a second PCR of 7 to 11 cycles. Every single cDNA molecule received a tag from a template-switch adaptor with 12 random nucleotides. TCRdb reanalysed the 5' RACE reads using MiXCR and keeps one entry per CDR3 protein. This sample carries more than 650,000 distinct CDR3 sequences, 53% of them seen once, and the ten largest clones take about two fifths. The material sequenced was blood. V usage is TRBV19 and J usage is TRBJ2-7; D perhaps matches TRBD2 (6 bases). The sequence was collected from a man older than 75 in good health. The CDR3 nucleotides are TGTGCCAGTAGCCTACTAGCTACCGACTACGAGCAGTACTTC. This sequence encodes CASSLLATDYEQYF.